This TCR beta chain was sequenced for a study of T-cell reconstitution after alpha-beta-depleted transplantation in children. Unique molecular identifiers were built into the TCRbeta library. TCRdb processed the PCR reads anew with MiXCR; each CDR3 protein has one entry. The repertoire holds fewer than 130,000 distinct CDR3 sequences, with 10% to 13% as singletons. There are many counts of this clonotype. The CDR3 has 17 amino acids. CDR1 is KGHDR, CDR2 SFDVKD, per germline. Trimming cost V 0 bases and J 2 bases; bases outside gene matches: 8. The chain combines TRBV24-1 with TRBJ2-7; 8 bases agree with TRBD1. Sequencing was performed on PBMCs from the stem cell graft donor, taken from the stem cell graft. The sequence came from a human donor who donated a stem cell graft to a child with acute lymphoblastic leukemia. Here the CDR3 DNA reads TGTGCCACCAGTGATTTGGGACAGGGAGACGATACCTACGAGCAGTACTTC. Translating gives CATSDLGQGDDTYEQYF.